A selection of T cell receptor beta chains follows, all from one sample in a study of identifying expanded T cells in peripheral blood. Some clones are missing from TCRdb's copy, which holds only in-frame ones; the method was immunoSEQ multiplex PCR. The sample holds some 120,000 clones, 84% seen once. The sequenced sample was blood. The receptors originated from a person aged 18 to 75 in good health. The CDR3 runs from the conserved cysteine through the conserved F or W. A D gene is named only where the DNA matches it firmly.

j_gene: TRBJ2-1
v_gene: TRBV18
d_gene: .
CDR3nt: TGTGCCAGCTCACCCACCCCGGGACACATATCCTACAATGAGCAGTTCTTC
CDR3aa: CASSPTPGHISYNEQFF

j_gene: TRBJ2-1
v_gene: TRBV7-8
d_gene: TRBD2
CDR3nt: TGTGCCAGCAACAAGCGGGGGGATTACAATGAGCAGTTCTTC
CDR3aa: CASNKRGDYNEQFF

j_gene: TRBJ2-5
v_gene: TRBV18
d_gene: TRBD2
CDR3nt: TGTGCCAGCTCAGAGCGGGGGGCCGGAGAGACCCAGTACTTC
CDR3aa: CASSERGAGETQYF

j_gene: TRBJ2-5
v_gene: TRBV6-6
d_gene: TRBD2
CDR3nt: TGTGCCAGCAGTTCCACGGGACTAGCGGACCAAGAGACCCAGTACTTC
CDR3aa: CASSSTGLADQETQYF

j_gene: TRBJ2-7
v_gene: TRBV27
d_gene: TRBD2
CDR3nt: TGTGCCAGCAGTCCGGCACTAGCGGGGAAGGACGAGCAGTACTTC
CDR3aa: CASSPALAGKDEQYF

j_gene: TRBJ1-5
v_gene: TRBV6-5
d_gene: .
CDR3nt: TGTGCCAGCAGTTACTCAGGGCCCAATCAGCCCCAGCATTTT
CDR3aa: CASSYSGPNQPQHF

j_gene: TRBJ1-6
v_gene: TRBV10-3
d_gene: .
CDR3nt: TGTGCCATCAGTGAGTCGCCGAGCTCACCCCTCCACTTT
CDR3aa: CAISESPSSPLHF

j_gene: TRBJ2-3
v_gene: TRBV30
d_gene: .
CDR3nt: TGTGCCGGATTCCAGGGGACCCGCACAGATACGCAGTATTTT
CDR3aa: CAGFQGTRTDTQYF

j_gene: TRBJ2-1
v_gene: TRBV19
d_gene: TRBD2
CDR3nt: TGTGCCAGTAGTATTTCACTAGCGGTCGGGGCTGAGCAGTTCTTC
CDR3aa: CASSISLAVGAEQFF

j_gene: TRBJ1-1
v_gene: TRBV27
d_gene: TRBD1
CDR3nt: TGTGCCAGCAGTTGGACAGGGGCGACTGAAGCTTTCTTT
CDR3aa: CASSWTGATEAFF

j_gene: TRBJ1-1
v_gene: TRBV10-3
d_gene: .
CDR3nt: TGTGCCATCAGAACGACAGGCGTGAACACTGAAGCTTTCTTT
CDR3aa: CAIRTTGVNTEAFF

j_gene: TRBJ1-2
v_gene: TRBV5-4
d_gene: .
CDR3nt: TGTGCCAGCAGCCCGCCGGGCTATGGCTACACCTTC
CDR3aa: CASSPPGYGYTF